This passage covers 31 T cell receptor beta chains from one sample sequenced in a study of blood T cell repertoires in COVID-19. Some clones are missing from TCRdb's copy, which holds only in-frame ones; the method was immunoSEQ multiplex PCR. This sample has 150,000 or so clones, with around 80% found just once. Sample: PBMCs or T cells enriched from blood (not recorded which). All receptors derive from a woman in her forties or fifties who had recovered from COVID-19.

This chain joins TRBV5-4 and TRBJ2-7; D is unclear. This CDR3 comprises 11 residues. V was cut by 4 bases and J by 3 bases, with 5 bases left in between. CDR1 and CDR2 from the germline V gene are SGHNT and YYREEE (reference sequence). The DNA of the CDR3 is TGTGCCAGCAGCCGTAACTACGAGCAGTACTTC. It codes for CASSRNYEQYF.

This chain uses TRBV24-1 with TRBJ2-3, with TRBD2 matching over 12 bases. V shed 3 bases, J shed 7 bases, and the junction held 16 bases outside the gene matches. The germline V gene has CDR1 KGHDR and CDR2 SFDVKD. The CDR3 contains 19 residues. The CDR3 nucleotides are TGTGCCACCAGTGATCCCACCCCCCGGACTAGCGGGGCTACTTATACGCAGTATTTT. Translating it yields CATSDPTPRTSGATYTQYF.

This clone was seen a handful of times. The DNA of the CDR3 is TGTGCCAGCAGCTTAGCAGGGGCTGGCTACACCTTC. Its protein product is CASSLAGAGYTF. The chain recombines TRBV7-2 with TRBJ1-2; tentative D call: TRBD1 (5 bases). The V and J ends lost 0 bases and 7 bases respectively, with 6 bases between them. The CDR3 has 12 amino acids. Germline CDR1 SGHTA, CDR2 FQGNSA.

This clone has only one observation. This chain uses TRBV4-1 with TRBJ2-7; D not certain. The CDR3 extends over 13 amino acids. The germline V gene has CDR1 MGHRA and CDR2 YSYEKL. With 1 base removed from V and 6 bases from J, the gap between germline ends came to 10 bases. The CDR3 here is CASSQVAVGEQYF. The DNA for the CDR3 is TGCGCCAGCAGCCAAGTTGCGGTAGGCGAGCAGTACTTC.

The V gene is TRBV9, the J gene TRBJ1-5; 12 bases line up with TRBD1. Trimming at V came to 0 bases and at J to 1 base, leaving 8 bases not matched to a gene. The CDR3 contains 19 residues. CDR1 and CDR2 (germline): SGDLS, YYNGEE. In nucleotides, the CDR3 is TGTGCCAGCAGCGTAGTGGCGGGACAGGGGGCGAAGAGCAATCAGCCCCAGCATTTT. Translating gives CASSVVAGQGAKSNQPQHF. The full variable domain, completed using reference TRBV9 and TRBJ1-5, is DSGVTQTPKHLITATGQRVTLRCSPRSGDLSVYWYQQSLDQGLQFLIQYYNGEERAKGNILERFSAQQFPDLHSELNLSSLELGDSALYFCASSVVAGQGAKSNQPQHFGDGTRLSIL.

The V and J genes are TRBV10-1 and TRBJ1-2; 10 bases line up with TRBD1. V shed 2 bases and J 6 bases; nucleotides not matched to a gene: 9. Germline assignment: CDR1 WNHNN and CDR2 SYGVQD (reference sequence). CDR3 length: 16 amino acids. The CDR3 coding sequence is TGCGCCAGCAGTGAGGCAGGGACAGGGGATGTGGATGGCTACACCTTC. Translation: CASSEAGTGDVDGYTF.

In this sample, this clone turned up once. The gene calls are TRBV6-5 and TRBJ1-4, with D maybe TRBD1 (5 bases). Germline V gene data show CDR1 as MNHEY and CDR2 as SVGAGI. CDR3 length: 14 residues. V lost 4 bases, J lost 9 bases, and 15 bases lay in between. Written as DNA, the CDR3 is TGTGCCAGCAGTTCGTCCAGGGAGGGGCAAAAACTGTTTTTT. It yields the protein CASSSSREGQKLFF.

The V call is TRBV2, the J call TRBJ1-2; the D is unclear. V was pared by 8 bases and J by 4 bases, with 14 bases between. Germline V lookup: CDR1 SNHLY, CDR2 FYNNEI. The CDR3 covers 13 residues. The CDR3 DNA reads TGTGCCAGCTTTTCCAGACTAGGCTATGGCTACACCTTC. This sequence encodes CASFSRLGYGYTF.

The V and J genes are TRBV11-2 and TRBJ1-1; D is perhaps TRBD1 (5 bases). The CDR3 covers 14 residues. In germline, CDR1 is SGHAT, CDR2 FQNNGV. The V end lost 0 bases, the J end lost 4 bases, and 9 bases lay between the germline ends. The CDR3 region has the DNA TGTGCCAGCAGCTTAGATGGGGCCGGCACTGAAGCTTTCTTT. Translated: CASSLDGAGTEAFF.

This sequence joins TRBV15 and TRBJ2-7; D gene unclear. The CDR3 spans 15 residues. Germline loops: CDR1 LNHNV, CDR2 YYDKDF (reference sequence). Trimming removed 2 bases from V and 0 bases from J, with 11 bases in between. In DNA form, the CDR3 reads TGTGCCACCAGCAGACTTGGCATAAGCTCCTACGAGCAGTACTTC. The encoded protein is CATSRLGISSYEQYF.

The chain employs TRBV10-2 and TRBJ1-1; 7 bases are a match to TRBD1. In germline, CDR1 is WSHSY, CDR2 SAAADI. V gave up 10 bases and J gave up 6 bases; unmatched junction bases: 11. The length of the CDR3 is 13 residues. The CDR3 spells CATQRGRIPEAFF. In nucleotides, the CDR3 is TGCGCCACACAGAGGGGGCGCATACCTGAAGCTTTCTTT.

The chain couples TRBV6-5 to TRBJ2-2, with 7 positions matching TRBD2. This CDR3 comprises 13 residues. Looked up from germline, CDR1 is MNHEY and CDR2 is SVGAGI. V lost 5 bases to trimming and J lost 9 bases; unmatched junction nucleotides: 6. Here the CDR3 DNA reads TGTGCCAGCAGTAACGGGAGGTGGAGGGAGCTGTTTTTT. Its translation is CASSNGRWRELFF.

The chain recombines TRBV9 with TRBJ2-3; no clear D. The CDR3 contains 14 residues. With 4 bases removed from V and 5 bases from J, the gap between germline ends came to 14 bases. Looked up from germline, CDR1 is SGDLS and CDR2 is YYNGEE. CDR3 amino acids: CASSPHTRQDTQYF. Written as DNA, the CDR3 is TGTGCCAGCAGCCCCCACACCCGCCAAGATACGCAGTATTTT.

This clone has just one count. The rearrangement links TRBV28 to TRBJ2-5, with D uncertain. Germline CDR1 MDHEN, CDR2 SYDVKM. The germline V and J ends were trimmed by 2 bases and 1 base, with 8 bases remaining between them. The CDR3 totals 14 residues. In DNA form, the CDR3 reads TGTGCCAGCAGTTTACAGGCTTTCCAAGAGACCCAGTACTTC. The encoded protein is CASSLQAFQETQYF.

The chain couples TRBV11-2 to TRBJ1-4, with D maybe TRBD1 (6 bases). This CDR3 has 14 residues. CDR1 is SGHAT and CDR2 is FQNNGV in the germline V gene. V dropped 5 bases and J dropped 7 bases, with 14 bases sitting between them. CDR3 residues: CASSEQGGTEKLFF. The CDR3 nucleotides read TGTGCCAGCAGCGAACAGGGAGGGACTGAAAAACTGTTTTTT.

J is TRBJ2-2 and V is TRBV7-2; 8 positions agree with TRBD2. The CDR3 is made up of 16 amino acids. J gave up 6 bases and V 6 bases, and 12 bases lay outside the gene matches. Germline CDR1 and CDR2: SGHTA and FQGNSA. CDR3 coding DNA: TGTGCCAGCAGGCCTCCGGGGGGGGATTTGTCCGGGGAGCTGTTTTTT. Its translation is CASRPPGGDLSGELFF.

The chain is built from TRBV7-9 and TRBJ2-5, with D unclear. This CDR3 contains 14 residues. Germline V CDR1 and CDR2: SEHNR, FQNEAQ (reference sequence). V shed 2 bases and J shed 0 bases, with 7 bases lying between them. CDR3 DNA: TGTGCCAGCAGCTTAAACTCCCACCAAGAGACCCAGTACTTC. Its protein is CASSLNSHQETQYF.

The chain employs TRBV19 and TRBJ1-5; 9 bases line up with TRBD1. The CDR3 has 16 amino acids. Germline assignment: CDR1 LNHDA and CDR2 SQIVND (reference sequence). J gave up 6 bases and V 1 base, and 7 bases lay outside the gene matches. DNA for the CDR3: TGTGCCAGTAGTATAGTCCACAGGGGGCTGGGTCAGCCCCAGCATTTT. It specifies CASSIVHRGLGQPQHF.

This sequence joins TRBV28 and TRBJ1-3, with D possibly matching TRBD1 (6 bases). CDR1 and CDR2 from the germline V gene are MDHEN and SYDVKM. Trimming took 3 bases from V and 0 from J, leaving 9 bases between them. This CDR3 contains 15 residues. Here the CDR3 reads CASSLGHYSGNTIYF. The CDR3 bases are TGTGCCAGCAGTTTGGGACACTACTCTGGAAACACCATATATTTT.

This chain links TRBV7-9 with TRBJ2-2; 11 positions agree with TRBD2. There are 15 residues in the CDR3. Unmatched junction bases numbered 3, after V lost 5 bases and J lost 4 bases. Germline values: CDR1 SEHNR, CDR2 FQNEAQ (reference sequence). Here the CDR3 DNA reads TGTGCCAGCAGCCCCGGACTAGCGGGCACCGGGGAGCTGTTTTTT. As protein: CASSPGLAGTGELFF. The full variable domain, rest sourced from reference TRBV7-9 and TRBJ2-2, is DTGVSQNPRHKITKRGQNVTFRCDPISEHNRLYWYRQTLGQGPEFLTYFQNEAQLEKSRLLSDRFSAERPKGSFSTLEIQRTEQGDSAMYLCASSPGLAGTGELFFGEGSRLTVL.

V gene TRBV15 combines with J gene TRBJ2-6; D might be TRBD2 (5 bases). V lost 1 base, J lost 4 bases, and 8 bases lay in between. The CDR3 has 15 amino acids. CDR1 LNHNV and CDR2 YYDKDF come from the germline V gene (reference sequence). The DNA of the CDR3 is TGTGCCACCAGCAGAGCGGGATCCGGGGCCAACGTCCTGACTTTC. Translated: CATSRAGSGANVLTF. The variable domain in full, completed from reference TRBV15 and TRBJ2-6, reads DAMVIQNPRYQVTQFGKPVTLSCSQTLNHNVMYWYQQKSSQAPKLLFHYYDKDFNNEADTPDNFQSRRPNTSFCFLDIRSPGLGDTAMYLCATSRAGSGANVLTFGAGSRLTVL.

CDR3 nucleotides: TGTGCCAGCAGTCCCGGGAGGGGAGGGGAAAAACTGTTTTTT. Translation gives CASSPGRGGEKLFF. The chain employs TRBV6-5 and TRBJ1-4; D is possibly TRBD1 (5 bases). Trimming shortened V by 5 bases and J by 8 bases, and 15 bases separated the two germline ends. This CDR3 comprises 14 residues. Germline CDR1 MNHEY, CDR2 SVGAGI.

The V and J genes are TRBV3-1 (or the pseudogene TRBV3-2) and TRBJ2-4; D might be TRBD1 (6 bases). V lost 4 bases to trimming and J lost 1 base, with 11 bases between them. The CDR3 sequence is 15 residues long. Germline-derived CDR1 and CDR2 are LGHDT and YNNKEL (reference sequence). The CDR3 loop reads CASSPTGWAKNIQYF. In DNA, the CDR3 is TGTGCCAGCAGCCCCACAGGGTGGGCCAAAAACATTCAGTACTTC.

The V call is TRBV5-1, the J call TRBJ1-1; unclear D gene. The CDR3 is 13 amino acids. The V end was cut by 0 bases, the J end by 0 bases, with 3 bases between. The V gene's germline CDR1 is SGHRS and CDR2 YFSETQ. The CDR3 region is CASSLVMNTEAFF. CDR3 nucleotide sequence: TGCGCCAGCAGCTTGGTAATGAACACTGAAGCTTTCTTT.

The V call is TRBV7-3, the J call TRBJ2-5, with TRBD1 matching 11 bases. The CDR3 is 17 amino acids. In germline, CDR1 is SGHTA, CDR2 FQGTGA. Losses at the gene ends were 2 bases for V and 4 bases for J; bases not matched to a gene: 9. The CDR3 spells CASSLYSGTGGRETQYF. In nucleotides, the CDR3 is TGTGCCAGCAGCTTATATTCGGGGACAGGGGGTCGAGAGACCCAGTACTTC.

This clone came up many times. The CDR3 DNA sequence: TGTGCCAGCATCCCACTTTGGGGGGCTGAAGCTTTCTTT. Its translation is CASIPLWGAEAFF. The chain has TRBV12-3 or TRBV12-4 and TRBJ1-1, with D perhaps matching TRBD1 (5 bases). CDR3 size: 13 residues. V was cut by 7 bases and J by 6 bases, with 15 bases left in between.

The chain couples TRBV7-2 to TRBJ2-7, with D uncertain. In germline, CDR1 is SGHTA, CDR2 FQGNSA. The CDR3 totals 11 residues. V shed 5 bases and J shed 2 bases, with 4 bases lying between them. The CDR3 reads CASSPAYEQYF. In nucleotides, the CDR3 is TGTGCCAGCAGCCCCGCCTACGAGCAGTACTTC.

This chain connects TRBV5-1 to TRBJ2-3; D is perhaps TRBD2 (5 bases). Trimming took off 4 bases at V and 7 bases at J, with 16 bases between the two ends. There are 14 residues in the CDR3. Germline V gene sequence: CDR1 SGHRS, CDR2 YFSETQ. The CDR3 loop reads CASSEGRERYTQYF. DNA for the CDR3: TGCGCCAGCAGCGAGGGTCGGGAACGATATACGCAGTATTTT.

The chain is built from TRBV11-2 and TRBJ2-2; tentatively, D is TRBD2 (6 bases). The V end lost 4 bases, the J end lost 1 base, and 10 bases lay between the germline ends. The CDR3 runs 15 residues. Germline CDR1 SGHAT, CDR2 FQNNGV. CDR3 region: CASSYLGRNTGELFF. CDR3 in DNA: TGTGCCAGCAGCTACCTCGGGAGGAACACCGGGGAGCTGTTTTTT. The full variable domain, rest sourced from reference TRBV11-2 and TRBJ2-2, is EAGVAQSPRYKIIEKRQSVAFWCNPISGHATLYWYQQILGQGPKLLIQFQNNGVVDDSQLPKDRFSAERLKGVDSTLKIQPAKLEDSAVYLCASSYLGRNTGELFFGEGSRLTVL.

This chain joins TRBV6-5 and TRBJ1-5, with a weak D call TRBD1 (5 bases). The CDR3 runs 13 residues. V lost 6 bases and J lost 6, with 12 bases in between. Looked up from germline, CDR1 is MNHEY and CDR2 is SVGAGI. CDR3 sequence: CASRVGVGQPQHF. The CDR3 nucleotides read TGTGCCAGCAGGGTAGGGGTAGGTCAGCCCCAGCATTTT.

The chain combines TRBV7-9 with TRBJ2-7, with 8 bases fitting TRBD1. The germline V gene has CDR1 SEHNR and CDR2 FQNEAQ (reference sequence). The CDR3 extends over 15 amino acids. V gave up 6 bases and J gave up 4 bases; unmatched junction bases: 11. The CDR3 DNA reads TGTGCCAGCAGTCCCGACAGGGGTGGAAATTACGAGCAGTACTTC. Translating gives CASSPDRGGNYEQYF.